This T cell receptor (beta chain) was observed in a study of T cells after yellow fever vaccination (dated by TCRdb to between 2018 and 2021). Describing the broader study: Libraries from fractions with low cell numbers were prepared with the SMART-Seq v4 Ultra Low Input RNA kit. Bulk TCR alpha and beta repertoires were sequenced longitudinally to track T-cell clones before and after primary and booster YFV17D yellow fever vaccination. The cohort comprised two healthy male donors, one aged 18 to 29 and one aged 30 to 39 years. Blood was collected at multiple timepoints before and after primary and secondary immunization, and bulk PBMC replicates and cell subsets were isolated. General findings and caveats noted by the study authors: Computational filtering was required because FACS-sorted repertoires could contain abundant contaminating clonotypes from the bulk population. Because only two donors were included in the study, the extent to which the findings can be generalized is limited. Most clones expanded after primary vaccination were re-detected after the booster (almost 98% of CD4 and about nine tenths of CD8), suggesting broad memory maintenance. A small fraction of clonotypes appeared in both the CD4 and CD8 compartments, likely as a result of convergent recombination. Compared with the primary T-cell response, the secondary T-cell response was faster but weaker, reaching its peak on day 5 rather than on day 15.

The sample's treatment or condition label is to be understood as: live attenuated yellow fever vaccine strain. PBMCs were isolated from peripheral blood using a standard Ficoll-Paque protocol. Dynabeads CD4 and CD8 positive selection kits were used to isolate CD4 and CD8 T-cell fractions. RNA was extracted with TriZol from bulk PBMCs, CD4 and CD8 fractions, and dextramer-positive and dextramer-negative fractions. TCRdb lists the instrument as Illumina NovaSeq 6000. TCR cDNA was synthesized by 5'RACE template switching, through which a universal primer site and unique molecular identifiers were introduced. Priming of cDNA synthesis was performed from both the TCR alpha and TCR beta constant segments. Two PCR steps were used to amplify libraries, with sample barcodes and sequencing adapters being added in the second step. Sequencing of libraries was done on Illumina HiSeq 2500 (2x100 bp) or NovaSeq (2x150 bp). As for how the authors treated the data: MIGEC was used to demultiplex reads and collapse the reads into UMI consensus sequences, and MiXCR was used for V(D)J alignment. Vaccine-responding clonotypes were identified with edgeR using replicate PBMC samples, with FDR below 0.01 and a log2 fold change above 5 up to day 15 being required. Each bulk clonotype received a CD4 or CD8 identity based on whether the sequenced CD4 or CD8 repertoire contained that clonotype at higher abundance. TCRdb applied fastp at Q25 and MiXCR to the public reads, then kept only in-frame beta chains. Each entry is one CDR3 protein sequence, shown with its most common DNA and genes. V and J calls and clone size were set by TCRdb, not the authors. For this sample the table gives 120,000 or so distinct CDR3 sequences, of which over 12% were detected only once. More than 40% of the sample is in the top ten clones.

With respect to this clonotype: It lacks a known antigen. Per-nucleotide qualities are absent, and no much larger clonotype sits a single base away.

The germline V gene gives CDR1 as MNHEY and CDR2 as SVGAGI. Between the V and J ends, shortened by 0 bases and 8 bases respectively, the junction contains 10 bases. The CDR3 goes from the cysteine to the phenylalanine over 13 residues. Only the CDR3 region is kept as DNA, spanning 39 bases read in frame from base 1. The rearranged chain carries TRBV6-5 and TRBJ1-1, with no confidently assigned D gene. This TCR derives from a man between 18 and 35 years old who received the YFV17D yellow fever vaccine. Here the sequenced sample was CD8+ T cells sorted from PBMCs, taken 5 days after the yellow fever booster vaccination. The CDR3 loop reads CASSYSRFLEAFF. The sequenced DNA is TGTGCCAGCAGTTACTCGAGGTTTTTGGAAGCTTTCTTT.